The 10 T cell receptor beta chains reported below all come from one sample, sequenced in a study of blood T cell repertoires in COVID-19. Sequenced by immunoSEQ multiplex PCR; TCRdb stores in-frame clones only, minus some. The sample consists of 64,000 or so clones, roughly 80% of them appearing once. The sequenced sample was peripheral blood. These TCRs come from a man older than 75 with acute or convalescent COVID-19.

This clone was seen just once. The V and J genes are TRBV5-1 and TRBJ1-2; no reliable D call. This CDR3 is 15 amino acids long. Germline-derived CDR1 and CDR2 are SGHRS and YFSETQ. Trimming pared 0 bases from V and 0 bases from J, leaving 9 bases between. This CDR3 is CASSLESDANYGYTF. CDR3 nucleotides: TGCGCCAGCAGCTTGGAGTCAGATGCTAACTATGGCTACACCTTC.

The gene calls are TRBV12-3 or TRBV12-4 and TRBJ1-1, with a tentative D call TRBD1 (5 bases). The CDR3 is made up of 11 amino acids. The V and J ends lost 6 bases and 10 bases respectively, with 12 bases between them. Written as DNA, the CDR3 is TGTGCCAGCAGCCTAGTGACAGTAGCTTTCTTT. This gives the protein CASSLVTVAFF.

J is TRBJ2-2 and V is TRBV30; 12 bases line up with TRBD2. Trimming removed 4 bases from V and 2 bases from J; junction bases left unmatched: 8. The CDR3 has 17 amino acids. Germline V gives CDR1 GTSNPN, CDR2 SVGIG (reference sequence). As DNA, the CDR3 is TGTGCCTGGAAAGGTCTAGCGGGAGGGTATAACACCGGGGAGCTGTTTTTT. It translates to CAWKGLAGGYNTGELFF.

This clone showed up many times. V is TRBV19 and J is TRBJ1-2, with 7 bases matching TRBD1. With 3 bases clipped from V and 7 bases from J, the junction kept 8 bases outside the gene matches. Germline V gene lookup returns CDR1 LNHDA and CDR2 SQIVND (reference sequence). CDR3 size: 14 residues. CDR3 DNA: TGTGCCAGTAGTATCGGGAACAGGGGTAGTGGCTACACCTTC. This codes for CASSIGNRGSGYTF.

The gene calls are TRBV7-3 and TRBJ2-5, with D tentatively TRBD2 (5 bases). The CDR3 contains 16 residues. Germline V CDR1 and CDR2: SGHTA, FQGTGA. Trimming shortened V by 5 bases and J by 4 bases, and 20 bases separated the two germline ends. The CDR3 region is CASSPQVGGGRETQYF. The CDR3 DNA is TGTGCCAGCAGCCCTCAGGTGGGCGGCGGGCGAGAGACCCAGTACTTC.

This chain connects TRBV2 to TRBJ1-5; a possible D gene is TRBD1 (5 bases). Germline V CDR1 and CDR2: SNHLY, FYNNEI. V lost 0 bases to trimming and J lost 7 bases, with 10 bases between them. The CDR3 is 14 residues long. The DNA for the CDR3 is TGTGCCAGCAGTGAAGCGGGCGGGGGGCAGCCCCAGCATTTT. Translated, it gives CASSEAGGGQPQHF.

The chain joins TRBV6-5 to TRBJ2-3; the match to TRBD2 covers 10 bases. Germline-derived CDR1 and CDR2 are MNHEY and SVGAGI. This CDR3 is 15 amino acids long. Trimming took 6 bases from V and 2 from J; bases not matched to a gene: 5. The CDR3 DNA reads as TGTGCCAGCAGCCTAGCGGGGGAATACACAGATACGCAGTATTTT. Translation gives CASSLAGEYTDTQYF.

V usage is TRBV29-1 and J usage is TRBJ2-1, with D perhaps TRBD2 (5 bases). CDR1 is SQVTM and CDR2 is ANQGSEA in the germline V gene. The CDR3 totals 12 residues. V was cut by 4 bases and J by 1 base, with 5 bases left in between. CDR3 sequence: CSVGGSYNEQFF. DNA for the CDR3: TGCAGCGTTGGAGGGTCCTACAATGAGCAGTTCTTC.

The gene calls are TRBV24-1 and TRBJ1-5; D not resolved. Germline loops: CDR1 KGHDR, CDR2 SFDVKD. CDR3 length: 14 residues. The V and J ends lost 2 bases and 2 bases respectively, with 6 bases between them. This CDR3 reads CATSDSVGNQPQHF. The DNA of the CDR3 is TGTGCCACCAGTGATTCGGTGGGCAATCAGCCCCAGCATTTT.

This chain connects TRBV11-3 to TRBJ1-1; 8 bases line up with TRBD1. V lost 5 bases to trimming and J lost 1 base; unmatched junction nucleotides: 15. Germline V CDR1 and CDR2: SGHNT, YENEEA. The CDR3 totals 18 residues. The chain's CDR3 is CASSQGFMTGEWNTEAFF. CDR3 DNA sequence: TGTGCCAGCAGCCAAGGATTCATGACAGGGGAGTGGAACACTGAAGCTTTCTTT.